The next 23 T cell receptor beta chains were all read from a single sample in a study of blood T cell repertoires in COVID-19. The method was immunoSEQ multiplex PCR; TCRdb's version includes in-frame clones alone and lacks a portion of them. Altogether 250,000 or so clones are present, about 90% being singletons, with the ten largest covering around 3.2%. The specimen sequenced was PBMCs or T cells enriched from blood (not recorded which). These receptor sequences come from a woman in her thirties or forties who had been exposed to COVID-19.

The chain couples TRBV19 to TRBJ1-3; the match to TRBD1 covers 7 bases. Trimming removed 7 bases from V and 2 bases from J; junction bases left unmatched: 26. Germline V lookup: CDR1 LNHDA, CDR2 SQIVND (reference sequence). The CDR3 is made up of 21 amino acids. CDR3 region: CASTPRGQAHRRASAGNTIYF. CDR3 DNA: TGTGCCAGTACACCGCGAGGACAGGCTCATCGACGGGCCAGCGCTGGAAACACCATATATTTT.

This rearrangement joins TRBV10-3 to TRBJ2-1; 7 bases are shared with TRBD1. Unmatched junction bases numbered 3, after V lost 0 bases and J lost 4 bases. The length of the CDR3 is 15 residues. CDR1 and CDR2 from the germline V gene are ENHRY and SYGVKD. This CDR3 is CAISESGQPYNEQFF. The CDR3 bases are TGTGCCATCAGTGAGTCGGGACAGCCTTACAATGAGCAGTTCTTC.

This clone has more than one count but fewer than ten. The CDR3 is CASSQPLEGTQYF. CDR3 bases: TGCGCCAGCAGCCAACCCCTGGAGGGTACGCAGTATTTT. The rearrangement joins TRBV4-3 to TRBJ2-3; D is possibly TRBD2 (6 bases). Germline V CDR1 and CDR2: LGHNA, YSLEER. Trimming stripped 2 bases from V and 8 bases from J, with 11 bases between. The CDR3 spans 13 residues.

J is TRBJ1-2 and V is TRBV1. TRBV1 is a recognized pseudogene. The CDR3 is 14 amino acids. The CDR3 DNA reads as TGCACCAGCAGCCACTCAGAGGTTCCCTATGGCTACACCTTC. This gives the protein CTSSHSEVPYGYTF.

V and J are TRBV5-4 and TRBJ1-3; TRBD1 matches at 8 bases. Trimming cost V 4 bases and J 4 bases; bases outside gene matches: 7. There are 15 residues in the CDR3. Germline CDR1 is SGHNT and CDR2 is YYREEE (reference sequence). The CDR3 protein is CASSAGQAGGNTIYF. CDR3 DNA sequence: TGTGCCAGCAGCGCGGGACAGGCCGGGGGAAACACCATATATTTT.

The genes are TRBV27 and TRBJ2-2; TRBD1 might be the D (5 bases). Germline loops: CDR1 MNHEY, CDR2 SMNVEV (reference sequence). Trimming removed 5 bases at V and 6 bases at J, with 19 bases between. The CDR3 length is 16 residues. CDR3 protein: CASSPTGHVYAGELFF. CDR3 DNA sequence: TGTGCCAGCAGTCCGACTGGACACGTTTACGCCGGGGAGCTGTTTTTT.

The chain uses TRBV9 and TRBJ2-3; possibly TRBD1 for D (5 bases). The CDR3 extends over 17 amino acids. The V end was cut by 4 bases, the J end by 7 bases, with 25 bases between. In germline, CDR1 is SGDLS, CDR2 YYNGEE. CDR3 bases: TGTGCCAGCAGCCCAAGACAGAACCACCCCTTAAGATATACGCAGTATTTT. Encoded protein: CASSPRQNHPLRYTQYF.

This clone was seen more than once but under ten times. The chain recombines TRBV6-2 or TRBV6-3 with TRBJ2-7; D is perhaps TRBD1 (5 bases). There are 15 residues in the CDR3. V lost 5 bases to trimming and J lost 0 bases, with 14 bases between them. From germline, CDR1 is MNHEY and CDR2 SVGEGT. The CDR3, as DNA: TGTGCCAGCAGTACCCGAGACAGCAGCTCCTACGAGCAGTACTTC. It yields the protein CASSTRDSSSYEQYF.

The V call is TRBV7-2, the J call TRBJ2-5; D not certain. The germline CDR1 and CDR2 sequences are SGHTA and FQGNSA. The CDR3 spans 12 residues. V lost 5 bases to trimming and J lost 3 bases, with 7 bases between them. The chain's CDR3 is CASSPLKETQYF. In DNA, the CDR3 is TGTGCCAGCAGCCCTCTAAAAGAGACCCAGTACTTC. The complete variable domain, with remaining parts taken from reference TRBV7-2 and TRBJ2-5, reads GAGVSQSPSNKVTEKGKDVELRCDPISGHTALYWYRQSLGQGLEFLIYFQGNSAPDKSGLPSDRFSAERTGGSVSTLTIQRTQQEDSAVYLCASSPLKETQYFGPGTRLLVL.

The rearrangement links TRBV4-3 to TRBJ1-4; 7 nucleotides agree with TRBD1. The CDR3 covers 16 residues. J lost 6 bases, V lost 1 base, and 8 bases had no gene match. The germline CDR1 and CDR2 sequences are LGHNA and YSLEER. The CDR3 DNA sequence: TGCGCCAGCAGCCAAGCCCCGACAGGGAGAGATGAAAAACTGTTTTTT. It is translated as CASSQAPTGRDEKLFF.

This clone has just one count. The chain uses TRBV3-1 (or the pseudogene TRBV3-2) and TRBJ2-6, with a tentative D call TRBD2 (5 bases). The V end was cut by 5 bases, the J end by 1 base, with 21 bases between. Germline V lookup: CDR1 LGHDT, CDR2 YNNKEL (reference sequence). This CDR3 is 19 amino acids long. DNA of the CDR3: TGTGCCAGCAGCTCACACCGGGATACCCTGTCTTCTGGGGCCAACGTCCTGACTTTC. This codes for CASSSHRDTLSSGANVLTF.

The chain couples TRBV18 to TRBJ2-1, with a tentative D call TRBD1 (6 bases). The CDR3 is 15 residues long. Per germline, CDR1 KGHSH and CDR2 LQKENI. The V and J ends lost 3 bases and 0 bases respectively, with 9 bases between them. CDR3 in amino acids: CASSPTTGSYNEQFF. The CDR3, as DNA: TGTGCCAGCTCACCGACGACAGGCTCCTACAATGAGCAGTTCTTC.

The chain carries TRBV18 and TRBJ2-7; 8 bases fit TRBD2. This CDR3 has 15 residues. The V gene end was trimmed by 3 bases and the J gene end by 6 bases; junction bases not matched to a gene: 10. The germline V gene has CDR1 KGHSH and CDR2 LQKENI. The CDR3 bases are TGTGCCAGCTCACCCGGAGCGGGAGATTTAGGCGAGCAGTACGTC. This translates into CASSPGAGDLGEQYV.

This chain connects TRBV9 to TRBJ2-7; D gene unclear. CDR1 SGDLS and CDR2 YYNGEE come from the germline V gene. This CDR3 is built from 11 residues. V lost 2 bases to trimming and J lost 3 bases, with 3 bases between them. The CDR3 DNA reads TGTGCCAGCAGCGTCGGCTACGAGCAGTACTTC. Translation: CASSVGYEQYF.

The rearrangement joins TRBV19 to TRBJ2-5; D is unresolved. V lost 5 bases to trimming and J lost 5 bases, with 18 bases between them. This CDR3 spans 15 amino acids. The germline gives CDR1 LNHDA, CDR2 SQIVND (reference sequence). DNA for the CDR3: TGTGCCAGTAGTCCCCGCGGAGAGTCTTGGGAGACCCAGTACTTC. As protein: CASSPRGESWETQYF.

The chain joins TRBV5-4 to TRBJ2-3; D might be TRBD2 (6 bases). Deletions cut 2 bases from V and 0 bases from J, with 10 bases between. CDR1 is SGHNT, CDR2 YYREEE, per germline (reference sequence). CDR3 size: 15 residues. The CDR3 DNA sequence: TGTGCCAGCAGCTTTGGTAGCGGTAGCACAGATACGCAGTATTTT. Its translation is CASSFGSGSTDTQYF.

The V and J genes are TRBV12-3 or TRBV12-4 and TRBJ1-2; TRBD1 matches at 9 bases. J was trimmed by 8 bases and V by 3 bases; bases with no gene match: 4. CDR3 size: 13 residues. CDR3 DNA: TGTGCCAGCAGTTTCTCACAGGGGGCGGGCTACACCTTC. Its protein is CASSFSQGAGYTF.

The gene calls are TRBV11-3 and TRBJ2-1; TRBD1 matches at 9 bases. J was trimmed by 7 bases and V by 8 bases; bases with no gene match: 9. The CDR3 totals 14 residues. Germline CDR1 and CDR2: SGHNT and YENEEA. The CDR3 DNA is TGTGCCAGCGGCCGGGACAGGGTGAAGAATGAGCAGTTCTTC. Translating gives CASGRDRVKNEQFF.

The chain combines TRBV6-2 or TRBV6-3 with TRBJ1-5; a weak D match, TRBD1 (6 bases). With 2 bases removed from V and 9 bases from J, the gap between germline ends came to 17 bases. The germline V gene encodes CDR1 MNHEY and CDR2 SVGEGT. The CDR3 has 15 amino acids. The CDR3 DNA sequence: TGTGCCAGCAGTTACGATTCGCAGGGGAGCCGGCCCCAGCATTTT. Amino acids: CASSYDSQGSRPQHF.

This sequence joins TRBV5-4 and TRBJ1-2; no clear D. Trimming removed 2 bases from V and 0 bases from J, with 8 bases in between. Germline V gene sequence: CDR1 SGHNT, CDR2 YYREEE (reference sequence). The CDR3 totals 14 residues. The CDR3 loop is CASSFYITNYGYTF. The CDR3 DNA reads TGTGCCAGCAGCTTTTACATTACTAACTATGGCTACACCTTC.

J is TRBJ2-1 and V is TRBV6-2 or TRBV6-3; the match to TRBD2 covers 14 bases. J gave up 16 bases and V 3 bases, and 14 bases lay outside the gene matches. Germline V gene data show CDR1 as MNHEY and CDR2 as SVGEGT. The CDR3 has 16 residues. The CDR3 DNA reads TGTGCCAGCAGTTATAGACTAGCGGGAGGGCCAACCCCCCTTTTCTTC. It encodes CASSYRLAGGPTPLFF.

CDR3 region: CASSDRDRGRETQYF. In DNA, the CDR3 is TGTGCCAGCAGTGACCGGGACAGGGGGCGGGAGACCCAGTACTTC. The chain has TRBV6-2 or TRBV6-3 and TRBJ2-5, with 12 bases lining up with TRBD1. Germline V gives CDR1 MNHEY, CDR2 SVGEGT. V trimming: 5 bases; J trimming: 5 bases; junction bases outside the gene matches: 6. This CDR3 region has 15 residues.

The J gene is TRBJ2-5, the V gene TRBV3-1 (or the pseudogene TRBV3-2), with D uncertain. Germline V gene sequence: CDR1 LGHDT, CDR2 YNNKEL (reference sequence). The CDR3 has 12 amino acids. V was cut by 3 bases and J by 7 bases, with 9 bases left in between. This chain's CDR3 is CASSQIERTQYF. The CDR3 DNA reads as TGTGCCAGCAGCCAGATTGAGAGGACCCAGTACTTC.